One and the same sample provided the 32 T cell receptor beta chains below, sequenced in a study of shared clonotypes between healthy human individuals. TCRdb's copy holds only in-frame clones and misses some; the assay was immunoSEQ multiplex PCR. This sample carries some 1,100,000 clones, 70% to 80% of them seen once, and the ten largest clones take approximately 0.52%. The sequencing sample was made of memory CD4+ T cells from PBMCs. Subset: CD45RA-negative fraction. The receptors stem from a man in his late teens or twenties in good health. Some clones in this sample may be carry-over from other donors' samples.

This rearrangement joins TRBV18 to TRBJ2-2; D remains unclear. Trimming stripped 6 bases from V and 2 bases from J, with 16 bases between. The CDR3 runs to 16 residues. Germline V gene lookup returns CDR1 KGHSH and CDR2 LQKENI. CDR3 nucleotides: TGTGCCAGCTCGCCGTTGGCAGGTCCTAACACCGGGGAGCTGTTTTTT. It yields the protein CASSPLAGPNTGELFF.

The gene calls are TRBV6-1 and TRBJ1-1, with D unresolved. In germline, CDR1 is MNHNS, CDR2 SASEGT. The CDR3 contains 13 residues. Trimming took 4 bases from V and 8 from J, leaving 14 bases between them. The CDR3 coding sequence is TGTGCCAGCAGTGGGCAACTTGCGCGGGAAGCTTTCTTT. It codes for CASSGQLAREAFF.

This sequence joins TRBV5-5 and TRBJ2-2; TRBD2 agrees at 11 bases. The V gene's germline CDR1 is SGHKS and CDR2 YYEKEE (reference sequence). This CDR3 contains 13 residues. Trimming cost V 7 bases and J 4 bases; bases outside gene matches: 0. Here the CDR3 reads CASGTSGTGELFF. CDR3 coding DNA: TGTGCCAGCGGGACTAGCGGCACCGGGGAGCTGTTTTTT. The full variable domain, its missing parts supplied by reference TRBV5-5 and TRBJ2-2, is DAGVTQSPTHLIKTRGQQVTLRCSPISGHKSVSWYQQVLGQGPQFIFQYYEKEERGRGNFPDRFSARQFPNYSSELNVNALLLGDSALYLCASGTSGTGELFFGEGSRLTVL.

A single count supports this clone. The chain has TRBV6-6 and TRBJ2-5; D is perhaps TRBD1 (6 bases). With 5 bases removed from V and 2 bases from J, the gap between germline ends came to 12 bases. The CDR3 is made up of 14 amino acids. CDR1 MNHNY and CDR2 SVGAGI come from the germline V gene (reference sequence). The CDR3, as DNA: TGTGCCAGCAGTCCCGGGACACGGCAAGAGACCCAGTACTTC. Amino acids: CASSPGTRQETQYF.

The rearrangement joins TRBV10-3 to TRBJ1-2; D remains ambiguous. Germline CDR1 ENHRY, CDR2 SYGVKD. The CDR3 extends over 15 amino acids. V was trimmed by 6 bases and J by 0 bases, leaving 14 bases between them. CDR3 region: CAISERLQANYGYTF. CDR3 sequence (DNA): TGTGCCATCAGCGAACGATTGCAAGCTAACTATGGCTACACCTTC.

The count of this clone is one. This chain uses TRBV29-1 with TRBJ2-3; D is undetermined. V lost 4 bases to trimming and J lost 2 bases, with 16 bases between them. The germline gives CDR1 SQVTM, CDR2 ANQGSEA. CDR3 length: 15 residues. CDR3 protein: CSVGAVGLYTDTQYF. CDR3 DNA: TGCAGCGTTGGCGCGGTTGGTCTTTACACAGATACGCAGTATTTT.

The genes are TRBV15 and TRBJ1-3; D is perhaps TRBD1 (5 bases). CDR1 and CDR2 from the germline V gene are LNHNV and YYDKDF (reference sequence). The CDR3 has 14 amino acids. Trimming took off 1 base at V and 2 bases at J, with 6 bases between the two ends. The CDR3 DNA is TGTGCCACCAGCAGAGGACAGCCTGGAAACACCATATATTTT. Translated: CATSRGQPGNTIYF.

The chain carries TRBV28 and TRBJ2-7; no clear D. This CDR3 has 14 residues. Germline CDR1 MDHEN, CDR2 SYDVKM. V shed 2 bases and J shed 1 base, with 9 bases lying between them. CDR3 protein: CASSLVQQSYEQYF. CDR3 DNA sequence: TGTGCCAGCAGTTTAGTCCAACAATCCTACGAGCAGTACTTC.

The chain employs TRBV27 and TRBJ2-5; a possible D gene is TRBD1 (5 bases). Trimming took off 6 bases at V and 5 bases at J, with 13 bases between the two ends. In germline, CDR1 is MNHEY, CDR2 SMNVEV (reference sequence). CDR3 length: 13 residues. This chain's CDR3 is CASSRAGLETQYF. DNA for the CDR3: TGTGCCAGCAGCCGGGCAGGGCTGGAGACCCAGTACTTC.

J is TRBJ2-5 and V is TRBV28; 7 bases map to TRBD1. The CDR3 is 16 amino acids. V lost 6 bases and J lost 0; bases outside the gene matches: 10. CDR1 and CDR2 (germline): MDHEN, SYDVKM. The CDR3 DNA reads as TGTGCCAGCAGCGCATCCGGGACAGAGTACCAAGAGACCCAGTACTTC. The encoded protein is CASSASGTEYQETQYF.

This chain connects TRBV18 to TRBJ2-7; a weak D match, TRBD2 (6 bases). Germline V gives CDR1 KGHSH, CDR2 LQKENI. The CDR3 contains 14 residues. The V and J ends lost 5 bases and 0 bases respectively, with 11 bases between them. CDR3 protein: CASSSGLRSYEQYF. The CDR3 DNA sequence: TGTGCCAGCTCATCGGGACTTCGCTCCTACGAGCAGTACTTC.

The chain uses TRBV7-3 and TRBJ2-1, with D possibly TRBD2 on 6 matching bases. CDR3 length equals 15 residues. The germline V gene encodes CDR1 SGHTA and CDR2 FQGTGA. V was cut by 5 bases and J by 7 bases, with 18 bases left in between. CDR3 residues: CASSPNRGSGNEQFF. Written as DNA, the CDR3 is TGTGCCAGCAGCCCAAACCGGGGGAGCGGGAATGAGCAGTTCTTC.

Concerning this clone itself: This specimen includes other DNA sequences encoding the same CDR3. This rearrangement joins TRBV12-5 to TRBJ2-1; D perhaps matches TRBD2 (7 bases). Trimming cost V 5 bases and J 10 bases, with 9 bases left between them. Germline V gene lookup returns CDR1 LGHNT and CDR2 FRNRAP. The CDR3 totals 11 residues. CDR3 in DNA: TGTGCTAGTGGTAGGGGGGGAGAGCAGTTCTTC. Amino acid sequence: CASGRGGEQFF.

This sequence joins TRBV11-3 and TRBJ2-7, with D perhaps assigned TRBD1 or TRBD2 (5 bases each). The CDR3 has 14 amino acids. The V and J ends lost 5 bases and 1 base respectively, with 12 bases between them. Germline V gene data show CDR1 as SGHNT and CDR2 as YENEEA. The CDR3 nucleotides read TGTGCCAGCAGCCTACGGGACGGTTCCTACGAGCAGTACTTC. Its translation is CASSLRDGSYEQYF.

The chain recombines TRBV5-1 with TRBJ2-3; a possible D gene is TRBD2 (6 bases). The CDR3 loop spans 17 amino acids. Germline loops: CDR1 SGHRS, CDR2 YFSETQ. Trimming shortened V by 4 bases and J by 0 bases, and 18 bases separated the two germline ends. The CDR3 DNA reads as TGCGCCAGCAGCCCGGGGCAGGGACTGCCAAGCACAGATACGCAGTATTTT. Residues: CASSPGQGLPSTDTQYF.

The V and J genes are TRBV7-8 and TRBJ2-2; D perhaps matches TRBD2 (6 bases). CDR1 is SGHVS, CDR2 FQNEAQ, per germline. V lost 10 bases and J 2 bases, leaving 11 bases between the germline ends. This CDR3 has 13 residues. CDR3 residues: CANRDFNTGELFF. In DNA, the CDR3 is TGTGCCAACCGGGACTTTAACACCGGGGAGCTGTTTTTT.

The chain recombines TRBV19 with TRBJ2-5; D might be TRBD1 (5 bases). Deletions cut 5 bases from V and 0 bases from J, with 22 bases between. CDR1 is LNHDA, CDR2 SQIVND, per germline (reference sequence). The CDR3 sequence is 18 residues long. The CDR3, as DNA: TGTGCCAGTAGTCCCAATTACCGACAGCTACCGTACCAAGAGACCCAGTACTTC. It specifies CASSPNYRQLPYQETQYF. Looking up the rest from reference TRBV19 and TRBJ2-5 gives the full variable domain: DGGITQSPKYLFRKEGQNVTLSCEQNLNHDAMYWYRQDPGQGLRLIYYSQIVNDFQKGDIAEGYSVSREKKESFPLTVTSAQKNPTAFYLCASSPNYRQLPYQETQYFGPGTRLLVL.

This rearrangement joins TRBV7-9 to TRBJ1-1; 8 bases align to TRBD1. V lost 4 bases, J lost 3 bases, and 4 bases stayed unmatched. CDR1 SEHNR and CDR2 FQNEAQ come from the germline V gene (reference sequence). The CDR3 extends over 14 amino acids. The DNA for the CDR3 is TGTGCCAGCAGCTCAGGGGGCCAGGACACTGAAGCTTTCTTT. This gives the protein CASSSGGQDTEAFF.

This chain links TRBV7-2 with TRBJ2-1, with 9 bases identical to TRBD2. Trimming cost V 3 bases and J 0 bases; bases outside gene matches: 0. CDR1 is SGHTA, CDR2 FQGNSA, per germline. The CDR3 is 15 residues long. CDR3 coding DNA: TGTGCCAGCAGCTTTAGCGGGAGCTCCTACAATGAGCAGTTCTTC. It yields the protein CASSFSGSSYNEQFF.

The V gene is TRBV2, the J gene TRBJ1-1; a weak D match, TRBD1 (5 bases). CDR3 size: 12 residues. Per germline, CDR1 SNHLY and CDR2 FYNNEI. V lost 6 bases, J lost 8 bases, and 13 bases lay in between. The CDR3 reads CASRSSGPEAFF. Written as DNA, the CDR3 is TGTGCCAGCAGGTCGTCGGGGCCAGAAGCTTTCTTT. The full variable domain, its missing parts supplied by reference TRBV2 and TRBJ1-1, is EPEVTQTPSHQVTQMGQEVILRCVPISNHLYFYWYRQILGQKVEFLVSFYNNEISEKSEIFDDQFSVERPDGSNFTLKIRSTKLEDSAMYFCASRSSGPEAFFGQGTRLTVV.

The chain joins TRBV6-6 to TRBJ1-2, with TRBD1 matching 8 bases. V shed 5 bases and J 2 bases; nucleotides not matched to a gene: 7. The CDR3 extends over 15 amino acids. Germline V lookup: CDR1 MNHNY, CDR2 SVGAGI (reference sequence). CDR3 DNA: TGTGCCAGCAGTGACGACAGGGGCCGCAACTATGGCTACACCTTC. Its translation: CASSDDRGRNYGYTF.

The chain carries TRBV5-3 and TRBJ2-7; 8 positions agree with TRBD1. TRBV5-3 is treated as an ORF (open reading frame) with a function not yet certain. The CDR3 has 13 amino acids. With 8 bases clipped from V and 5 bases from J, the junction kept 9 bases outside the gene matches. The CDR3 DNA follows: TGTGCCAGCAGCCGACAGGGGCAGGACGAGCAGTACTTC. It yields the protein CASSRQGQDEQYF.

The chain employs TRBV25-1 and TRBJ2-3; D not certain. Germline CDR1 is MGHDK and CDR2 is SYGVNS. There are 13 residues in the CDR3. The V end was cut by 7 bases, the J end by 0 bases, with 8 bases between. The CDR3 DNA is TGTGCCAGCAAAAAGGGTAGCACAGATACGCAGTATTTT. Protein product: CASKKGSTDTQYF.

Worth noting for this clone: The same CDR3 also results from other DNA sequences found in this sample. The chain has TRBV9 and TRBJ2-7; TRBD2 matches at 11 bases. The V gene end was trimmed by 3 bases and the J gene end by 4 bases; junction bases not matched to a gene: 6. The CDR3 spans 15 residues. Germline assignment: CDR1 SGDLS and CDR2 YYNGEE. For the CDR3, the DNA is TGTGCCAGCAGCGGCGGGACTAGCGGACCATACGAGCAGTACTTC. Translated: CASSGGTSGPYEQYF. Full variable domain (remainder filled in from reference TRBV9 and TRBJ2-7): DSGVTQTPKHLITATGQRVTLRCSPRSGDLSVYWYQQSLDQGLQFLIQYYNGEERAKGNILERFSAQQFPDLHSELNLSSLELGDSALYFCASSGGTSGPYEQYFGPGTRLTVT.

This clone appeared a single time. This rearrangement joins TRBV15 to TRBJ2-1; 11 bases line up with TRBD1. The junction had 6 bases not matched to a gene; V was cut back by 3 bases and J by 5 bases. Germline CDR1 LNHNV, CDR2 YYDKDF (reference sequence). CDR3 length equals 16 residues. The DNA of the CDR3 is TGTGCCACCAGCAGGCTGGGACAGGGGGTCGACAATGAGCAGTTCTTC. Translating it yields CATSRLGQGVDNEQFF.

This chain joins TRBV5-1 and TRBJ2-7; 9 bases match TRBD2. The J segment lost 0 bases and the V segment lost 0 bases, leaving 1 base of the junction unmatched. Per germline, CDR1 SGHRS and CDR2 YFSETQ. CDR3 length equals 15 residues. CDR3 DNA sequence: TGCGCCAGCAGCTTGGGACTAGCGGACTCCTACGAGCAGTACTTC. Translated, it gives CASSLGLADSYEQYF.

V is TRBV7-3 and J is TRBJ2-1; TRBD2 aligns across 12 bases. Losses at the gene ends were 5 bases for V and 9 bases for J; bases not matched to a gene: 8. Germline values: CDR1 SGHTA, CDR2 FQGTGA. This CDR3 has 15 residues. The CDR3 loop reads CASSPGLAGAAEQFF. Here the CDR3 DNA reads TGTGCCAGCAGCCCGGGACTAGCGGGCGCAGCTGAGCAGTTCTTC.

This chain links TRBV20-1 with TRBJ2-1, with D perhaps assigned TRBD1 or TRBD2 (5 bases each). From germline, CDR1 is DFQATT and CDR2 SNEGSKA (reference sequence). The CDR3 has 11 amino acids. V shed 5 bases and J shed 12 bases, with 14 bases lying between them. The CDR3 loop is CSAAEGFRQFF. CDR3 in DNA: TGCAGTGCTGCTGAGGGGTTTCGGCAGTTCTTC.

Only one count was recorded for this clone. CDR3 nucleotide sequence: TGTGCCAGCTCACGGGGGGACGAAAACACCATATATTTT. Residues: CASSRGDENTIYF. The chain is built from TRBV18 and TRBJ1-3; TRBD1 is a possible D gene (5 bases). In germline, CDR1 is KGHSH, CDR2 LQKENI. The CDR3 is 13 amino acids. Trimming took 4 bases from V and 6 from J, leaving 10 bases between them.

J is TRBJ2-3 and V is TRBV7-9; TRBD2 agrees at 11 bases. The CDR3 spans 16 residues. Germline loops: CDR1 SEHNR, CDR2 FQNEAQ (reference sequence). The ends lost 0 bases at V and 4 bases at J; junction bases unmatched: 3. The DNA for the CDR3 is TGTGCCAGCAGCTTAGCGGTACTAGCGGGGGCAGATACGCAGTATTTT. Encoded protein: CASSLAVLAGADTQYF. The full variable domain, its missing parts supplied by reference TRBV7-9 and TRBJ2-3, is DTGVSQNPRHKITKRGQNVTFRCDPISEHNRLYWYRQTLGQGPEFLTYFQNEAQLEKSRLLSDRFSAERPKGSFSTLEIQRTEQGDSAMYLCASSLAVLAGADTQYFGPGTRLTVL.

The CDR3, as DNA: TGTGCCTGGGTAGGACAGGGCACAGATACGCAGTATTTT. As protein: CAWVGQGTDTQYF. The V call is TRBV30, the J call TRBJ2-3, with 7 bases identical to TRBD1. The CDR3 has 13 residues. Unmatched junction bases numbered 3, after V lost 5 bases and J lost 1 base. The germline CDR1 and CDR2 sequences are GTSNPN and SVGIG (reference sequence).

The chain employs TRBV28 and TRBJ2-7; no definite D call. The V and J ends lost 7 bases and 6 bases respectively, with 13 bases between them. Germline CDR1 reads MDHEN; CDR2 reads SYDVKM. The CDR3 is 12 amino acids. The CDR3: CASTPERSEQYF. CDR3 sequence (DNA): TGTGCCAGCACCCCAGAACGAAGCGAGCAGTACTTC.